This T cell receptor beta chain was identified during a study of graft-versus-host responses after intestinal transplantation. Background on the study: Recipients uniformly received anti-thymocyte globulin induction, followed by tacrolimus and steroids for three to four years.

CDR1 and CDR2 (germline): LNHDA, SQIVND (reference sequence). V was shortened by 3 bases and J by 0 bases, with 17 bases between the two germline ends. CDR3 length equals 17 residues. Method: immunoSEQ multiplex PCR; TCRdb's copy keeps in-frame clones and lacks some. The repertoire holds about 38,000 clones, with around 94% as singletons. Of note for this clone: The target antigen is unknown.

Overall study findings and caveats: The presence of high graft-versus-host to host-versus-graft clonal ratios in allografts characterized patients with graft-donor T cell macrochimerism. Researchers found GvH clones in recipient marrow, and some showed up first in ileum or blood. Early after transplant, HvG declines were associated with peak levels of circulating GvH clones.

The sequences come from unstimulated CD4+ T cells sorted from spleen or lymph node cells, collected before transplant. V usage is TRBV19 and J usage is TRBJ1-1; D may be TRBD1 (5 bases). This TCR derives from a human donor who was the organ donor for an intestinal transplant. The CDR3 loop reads CASSMGWWGSMNTEAFF. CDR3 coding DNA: TGTGCCAGTAGTATGGGCTGGTGGGGCAGTATGAACACTGAAGCTTTCTTT.